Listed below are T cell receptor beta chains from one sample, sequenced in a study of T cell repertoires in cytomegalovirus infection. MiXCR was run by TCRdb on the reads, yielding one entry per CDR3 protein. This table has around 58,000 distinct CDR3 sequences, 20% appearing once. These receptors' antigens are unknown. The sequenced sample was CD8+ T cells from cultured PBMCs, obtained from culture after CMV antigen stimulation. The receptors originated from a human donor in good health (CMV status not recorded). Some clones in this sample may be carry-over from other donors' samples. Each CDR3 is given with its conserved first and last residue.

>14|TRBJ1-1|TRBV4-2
CASSQDWGITEAFF
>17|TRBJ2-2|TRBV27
CASSSSPTGAFTGELFF
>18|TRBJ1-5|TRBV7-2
CASSLTGQGFTSNQPQHF
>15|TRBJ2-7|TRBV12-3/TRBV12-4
CASSLAQGIWNEQYF
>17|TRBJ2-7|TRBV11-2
CASSQPSGAARSYEQYF
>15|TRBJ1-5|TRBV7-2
CASSLNDGAIQPQHF
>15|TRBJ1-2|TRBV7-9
CASSLDREGPYGYTF
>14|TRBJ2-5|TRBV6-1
CASSEDPGTETQYF
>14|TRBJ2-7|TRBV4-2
CASSLTPASYEQYF
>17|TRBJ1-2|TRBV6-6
CASSYLPGAGGDYGYTF
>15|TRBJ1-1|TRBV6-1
CASSEGVDADTEAFF
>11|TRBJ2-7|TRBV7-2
CASSPGFEQYF
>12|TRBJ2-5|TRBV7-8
CAGNGRQETQYF
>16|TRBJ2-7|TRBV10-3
CAISELWTGMTYEQYF
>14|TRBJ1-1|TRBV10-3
CAIRETGGNTEAFF
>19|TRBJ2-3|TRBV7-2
CASSQTGTSGGGSTDTQYF
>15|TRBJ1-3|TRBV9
CASSVPEGAGNTIYF
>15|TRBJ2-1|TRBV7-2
CASSFRGSGYNEQFF
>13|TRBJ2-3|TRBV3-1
CASSQGLEDTQYF
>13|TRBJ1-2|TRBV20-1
CSARGSTNYGYTF
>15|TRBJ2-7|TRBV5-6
CASSSPRGNRNEQYF
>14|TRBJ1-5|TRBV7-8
CASSRGRINQPQHF
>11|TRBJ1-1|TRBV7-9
CASSLGREDFF
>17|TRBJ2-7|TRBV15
CATSREASVLLSYEQYF
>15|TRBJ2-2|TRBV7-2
CASSLETFGTGELFF
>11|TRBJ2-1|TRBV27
CASNGQGKQFF
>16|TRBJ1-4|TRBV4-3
CASSQSATDIPEKLFF
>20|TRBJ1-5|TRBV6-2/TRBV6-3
CASSYWGTGGLFDSNQPQHF
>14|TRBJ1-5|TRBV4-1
CASSQGHRDTPKHF
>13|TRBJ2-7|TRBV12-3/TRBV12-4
CASSPQPRAGQYF
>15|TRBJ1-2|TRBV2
CASTSRAQGSYGYTF
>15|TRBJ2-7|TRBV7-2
CASSLIDNQGNEQYF
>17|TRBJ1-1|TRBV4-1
CASSQVGTGTRRAEAFF
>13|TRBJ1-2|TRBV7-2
CASSRGYLGGYTF
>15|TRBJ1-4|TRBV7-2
CASSHKTGIGEKLFF
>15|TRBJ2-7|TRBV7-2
CASSFLNLGGYEQYF
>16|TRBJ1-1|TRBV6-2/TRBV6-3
CASSYSGTPGGTEAFF
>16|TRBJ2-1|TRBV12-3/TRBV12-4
CASSSIRDRGYNEQFF
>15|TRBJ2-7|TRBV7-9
CASRIDSGAPYEQYF
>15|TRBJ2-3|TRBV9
CASSAEGALTDTQYF
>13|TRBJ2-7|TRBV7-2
CASSLGGRYEQYF
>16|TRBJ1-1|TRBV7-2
CASSSAVGGGVLKAFF
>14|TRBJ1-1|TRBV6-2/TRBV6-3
CASSSVNSNTEAFF
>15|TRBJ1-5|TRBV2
CASSEMGATNQPQHF
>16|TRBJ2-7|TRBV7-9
CASSLGPGGDIYEQYF
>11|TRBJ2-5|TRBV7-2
CASSFAETQYF
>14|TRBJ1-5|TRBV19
CASMDREVNQPQHF
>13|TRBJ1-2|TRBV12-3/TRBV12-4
CASSTGTGGGYTF
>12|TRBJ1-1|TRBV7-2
CASSPMNTEAFF
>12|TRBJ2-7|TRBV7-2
CASSFVKREQYF
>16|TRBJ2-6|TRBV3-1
CASSHRDTASPNVLTF